This TCR beta chain was recovered during a study of T cells after yellow fever vaccination. In its sample, this clonotype was seen many times. Its antigen is not identified. Trimming stripped 2 bases from V and 1 base from J, with 15 bases between. Germline CDR1 reads SGHTA; CDR2 reads FQGNSA. This CDR3 has 16 residues. The study, taken as a whole, reports: Post-booster repertoires again held most primary-vaccination clones (roughly 95% CD4, roughly 88% CD8). Just a small share of clonotypes turned up in the CD4 compartment as well as the CD8 compartment.

TCRdb recomputed calls from the 5' RACE reads with MiXCR, one row per CDR3 protein. The sample lists about 240,000 distinct CDR3 sequences; more than 3.5% were seen once. The clonotype originates from a man in his late teens or twenties who received the YFV17D yellow fever vaccine. The sample in question was PBMCs, obtained 15 days after the yellow fever booster vaccination. V and J are TRBV7-2 and TRBJ2-7, with D unresolved. CDR3 protein: CASSLSYVRLSYEQYF. The CDR3 DNA is TGTGCCAGCAGCTTATCCTACGTTAGGCTTTCCTACGAGCAGTACTTC.